The entry that follows covers one T cell receptor (beta chain) sequence. This entry comes from a study of blood T cell repertoires in COVID-19. For the study at large: Material from acute and convalescent COVID-19 was sourced from the United States, Italy and Spain. From T cells, B-cell-depleted T cells, or PBMCs came the material, which was cDNA or gDNA.

With 0 bases clipped from V and 2 bases from J, the junction kept 4 bases outside the gene matches. This CDR3 is 16 amino acids long. In germline, CDR1 is MNHEY, CDR2 SVGEGT. In the authors' workflow: Reference gene primers were amplified, and this amplification served to estimate nucleated cell counts. Here immunoSEQ multiplex PCR was the method, and the copy in TCRdb shows in-frame clones only, minus some. V and J calls and clone size are those listed in that table; D and trimming were worked out from the DNA. Among roughly 72,000 clones listed, 82% were seen once. This clonotype was sampled from an elderly woman with acute or convalescent COVID-19. The chain combines TRBV6-2 or TRBV6-3 with TRBJ2-1; TRBD1 aligns across 7 bases. The sequenced sample consisted of peripheral blood. The CDR3 sequence: CASSYSRGSTYNEQFF. The CDR3 nucleotides are TGTGCCAGCAGTTACTCCAGGGGGTCGACCTACAATGAGCAGTTCTTC.